This TCR beta chain was sequenced in a study of cytomegalovirus exposure and HLA in healthy donors. Profiling relied on immunoSEQ multiplex PCR, and the TCRdb table lists in-frame clones only, not all of them. The table has about 330,000 clones, about 85% seen once. From germline, CDR1 is MDHEN and CDR2 SYDVKM. V lost 6 bases, J lost 1 base, and 6 bases stayed unmatched. The length of the CDR3 is 15 residues. This receptor was identified in a woman aged 25 to 39 in good health and CMV-seropositive. The chain combines TRBV28 with TRBJ2-7, with 10 nucleotides matching TRBD2. The sample was PBMCs. The CDR3 nucleotides read TGTGCCAGCAGCAAACCGGGACTAGCGTCCTACGAGCAGTACTTC. Residues: CASSKPGLASYEQYF. Full variable domain (rest looked up from reference TRBV28 and TRBJ2-7): DVKVTQSSRYLVKRTGEKVFLECVQDMDHENMFWYRQDPGLGLRLIYFSYDVKMKEKGDIPEGYSVSREKKERFSLILESASTNQTSMYLCASSKPGLASYEQYFGPGTRLTVT.